The subject of this entry is one T cell receptor (beta chain). This sample stems from a study of T cell changes during pregnancy in multiple sclerosis. The data were produced by immunoSEQ multiplex PCR, yet TCRdb's version contains in-frame clones alone and is incomplete. The sample yields roughly 45,000 clones, 90% to 95% seen once. CDR3 length: 15 amino acids. V lost 5 bases and J lost 4; bases outside the gene matches: 6. Germline CDR1 and CDR2: MNHEY and SMNVEV (reference sequence). The TCR was taken from a female donor with multiple sclerosis, enrolled in a pregnancy study. Sequenced here: CD8+ T cells from peripheral blood mononuclear cells, sampled after pregnancy. The chain uses TRBV27 and TRBJ1-4, with 8 nucleotides matching TRBD1. The chain's CDR3 is CASSLQGGRNEKLFF. CDR3 in DNA: TGTGCCAGCAGTCTACAGGGGGGTCGTAATGAAAAACTGTTTTTT. The whole variable domain, remainder taken from reference TRBV27 and TRBJ1-4, is EAQVTQNPRYLITVTGKKLTVTCSQNMNHEYMSWYRQDPGLGLRQIYYSMNVEVTDKGDVPEGYKVSRKEKRNFPLILESPSPNQTSLYFCASSLQGGRNEKLFFGSGTQLSVL.